Included here is one T cell receptor (beta chain) sequence, with context. Sequencing was performed with immunoSEQ multiplex PCR; in TCRdb, only in-frame clones are kept and a portion is missing. Here the sample spans 150,000 or so clones, roughly four fifths being singletons. This record comes from a study of blood T cell repertoires in COVID-19. Background on the study: T cells, B-cell-depleted T cells, or PBMCs supplied cDNA or gDNA.

Specimen: peripheral blood. The receptor was isolated from a human donor with acute or convalescent COVID-19. The donor label of this sample is uncertain.

The chain's CDR3 is CASSLDRLREQYF. Written as DNA, the CDR3 is TGTGCCAGCAGCTTAGACCGTCTGCGTGAGCAGTACTTC. The genes are TRBV7-8 and TRBJ2-7; D not certain. The CDR3 has 13 amino acids. Between the trimmed V and J ends, which lost 1 base and 7 bases, there was a span of 11 bases. Germline CDR1 and CDR2: SGHVS and FQNEAQ.